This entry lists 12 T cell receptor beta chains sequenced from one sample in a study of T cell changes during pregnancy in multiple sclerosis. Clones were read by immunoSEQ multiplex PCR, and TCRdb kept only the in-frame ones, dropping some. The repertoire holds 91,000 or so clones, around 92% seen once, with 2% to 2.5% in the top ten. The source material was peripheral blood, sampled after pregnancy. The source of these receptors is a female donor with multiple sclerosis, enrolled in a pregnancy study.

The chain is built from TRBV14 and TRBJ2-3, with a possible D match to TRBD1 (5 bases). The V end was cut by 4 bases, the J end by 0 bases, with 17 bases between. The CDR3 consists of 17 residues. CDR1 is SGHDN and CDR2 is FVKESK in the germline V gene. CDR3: CASSPQRDSYSTDTQYF. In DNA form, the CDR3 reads TGTGCCAGCAGCCCCCAGAGAGACAGCTACAGCACAGATACGCAGTATTTT.

CDR3 protein: CASSTWDSSYEQYF. As DNA, the CDR3 is TGTGCCAGTAGTACCTGGGACAGCTCCTACGAGCAGTACTTC. The J gene is TRBJ2-7, the V gene TRBV19; 7 bases align to TRBD1. This CDR3 spans 14 amino acids. Per germline, CDR1 LNHDA and CDR2 SQIVND (reference sequence). Trimming at V came to 4 bases and at J to 0 bases, leaving 3 bases not matched to a gene.

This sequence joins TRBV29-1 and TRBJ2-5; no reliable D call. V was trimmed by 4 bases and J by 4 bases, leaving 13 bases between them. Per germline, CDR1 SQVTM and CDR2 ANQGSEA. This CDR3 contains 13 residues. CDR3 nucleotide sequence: TGCAGCGTTGCTGACACTCTGCGAGAGACCCAGTACTTC. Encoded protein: CSVADTLRETQYF.

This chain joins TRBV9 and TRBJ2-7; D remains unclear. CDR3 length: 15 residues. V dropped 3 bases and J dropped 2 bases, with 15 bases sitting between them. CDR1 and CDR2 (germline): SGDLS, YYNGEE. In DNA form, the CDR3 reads TGTGCCAGCAGCGCCCAACCCCTAGGAGCCTACGAGCAGTACTTC. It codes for CASSAQPLGAYEQYF.

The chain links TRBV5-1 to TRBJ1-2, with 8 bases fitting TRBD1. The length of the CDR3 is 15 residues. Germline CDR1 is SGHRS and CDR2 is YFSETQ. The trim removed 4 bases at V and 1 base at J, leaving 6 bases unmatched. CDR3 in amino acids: CASSPRTGLNYGYTF. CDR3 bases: TGCGCCAGCAGCCCCCGGACAGGGCTTAACTATGGCTACACCTTC.

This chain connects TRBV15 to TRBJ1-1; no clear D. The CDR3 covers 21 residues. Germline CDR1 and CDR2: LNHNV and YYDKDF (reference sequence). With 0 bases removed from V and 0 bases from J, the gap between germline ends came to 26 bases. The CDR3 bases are TGTGCCACCAGCAGAGATTCCTTGCAACTGTGGAGGGCCTGGATGAACACTGAAGCTTTCTTT. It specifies CATSRDSLQLWRAWMNTEAFF.

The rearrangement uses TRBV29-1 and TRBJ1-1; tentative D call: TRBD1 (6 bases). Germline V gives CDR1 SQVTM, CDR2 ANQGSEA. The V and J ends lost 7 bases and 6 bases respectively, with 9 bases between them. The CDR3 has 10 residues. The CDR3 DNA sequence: TGCAGCGCTCACAGGGCTGAAGCTTTCTTT. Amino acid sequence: CSAHRAEAFF.

Written as DNA, the CDR3 is TGTGCCAGCATCAGGGACAGCTCCACAGATACGCAGTATTTT. This encodes CASIRDSSTDTQYF. The chain has TRBV6-6 and TRBJ2-3, with TRBD1 matching 7 bases. Trimming at V came to 7 bases and at J to 2 bases, leaving 6 bases not matched to a gene. This CDR3 is 14 amino acids long. Germline V gene sequence: CDR1 MNHNY, CDR2 SVGAGI (reference sequence).

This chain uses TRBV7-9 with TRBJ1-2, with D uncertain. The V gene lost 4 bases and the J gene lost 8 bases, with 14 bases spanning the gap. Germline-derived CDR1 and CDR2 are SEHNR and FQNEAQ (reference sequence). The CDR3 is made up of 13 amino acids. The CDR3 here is CASSSSDWAGYTF. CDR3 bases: TGTGCCAGCAGCTCATCGGACTGGGCGGGCTACACCTTC.

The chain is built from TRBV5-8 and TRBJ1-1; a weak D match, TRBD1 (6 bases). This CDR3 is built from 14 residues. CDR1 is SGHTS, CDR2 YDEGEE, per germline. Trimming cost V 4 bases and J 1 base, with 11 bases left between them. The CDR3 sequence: CASSMTGRNTEAFF. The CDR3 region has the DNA TGTGCCAGCAGCATGACAGGAAGGAACACTGAAGCTTTCTTT.

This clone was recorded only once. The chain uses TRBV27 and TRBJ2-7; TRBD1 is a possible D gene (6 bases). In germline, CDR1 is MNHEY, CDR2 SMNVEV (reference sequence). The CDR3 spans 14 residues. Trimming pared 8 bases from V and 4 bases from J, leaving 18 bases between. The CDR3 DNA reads TGTGCCAGCGCGCCCGACTGGACAGTGTACGAGCAGTACTTC. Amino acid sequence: CASAPDWTVYEQYF.

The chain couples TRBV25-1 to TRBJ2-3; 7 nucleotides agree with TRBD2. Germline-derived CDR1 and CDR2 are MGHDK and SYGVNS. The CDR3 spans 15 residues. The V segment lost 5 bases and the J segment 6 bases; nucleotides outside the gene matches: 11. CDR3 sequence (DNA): TGTGCCAGCAGTTCTGCGGGACTAACTTTTGATACGCAGTATTTT. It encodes CASSSAGLTFDTQYF.